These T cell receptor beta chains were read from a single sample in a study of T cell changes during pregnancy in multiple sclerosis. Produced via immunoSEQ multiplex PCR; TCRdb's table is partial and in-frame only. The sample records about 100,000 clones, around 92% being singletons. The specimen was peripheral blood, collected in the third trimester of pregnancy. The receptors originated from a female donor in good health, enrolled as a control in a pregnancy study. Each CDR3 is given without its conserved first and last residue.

cdr3_aa: ASCGGVADTQY; v_call: TRBV6-6; j_call: TRBJ2-3
cdr3_aa: ASSVGQGQETQY; v_call: TRBV9; j_call: TRBJ2-5
cdr3_aa: ASSPLPTGTNGYT; v_call: TRBV5-6; j_call: TRBJ1-2
cdr3_aa: ATRDSGVRNQPQH; v_call: TRBV27; j_call: TRBJ1-5
cdr3_aa: ASSPGSGGHSYEQY; v_call: TRBV7-2; j_call: TRBJ2-7
cdr3_aa: ASSLDSATNEKLF; v_call: TRBV5-1; j_call: TRBJ1-4
cdr3_aa: ASSGSAGNTEAF; v_call: TRBV5-1; j_call: TRBJ1-1
cdr3_aa: ASSSSSYEQY; v_call: TRBV7-7; j_call: TRBJ2-7
cdr3_aa: AWSGGLSDTQY; v_call: TRBV30; j_call: TRBJ2-3
cdr3_aa: ASSYSVGFSGNTIY; v_call: TRBV6-5; j_call: TRBJ1-3
cdr3_aa: ASSLTAGKNIQY; v_call: TRBV5-1; j_call: TRBJ2-4
cdr3_aa: ASSPLGEAGGPGSQY; v_call: TRBV5-1; j_call: TRBJ2-5
cdr3_aa: ASSLNGQGADTQY; v_call: TRBV7-2; j_call: TRBJ2-3
cdr3_aa: ASSLPGQGAYNSPLH; v_call: TRBV5-4; j_call: TRBJ1-6
cdr3_aa: ASSLRASGVKEQY; v_call: TRBV7-3; j_call: TRBJ2-7
cdr3_aa: ASSLGQYNEQF; v_call: TRBV5-1; j_call: TRBJ2-1
cdr3_aa: ASSGLPRGPNTEAF; v_call: TRBV9; j_call: TRBJ1-1
cdr3_aa: ASFPKGLNTEAF; v_call: TRBV6-5; j_call: TRBJ1-1
cdr3_aa: ASSQDSRGRNMNTEAF; v_call: TRBV4-3; j_call: TRBJ1-1
cdr3_aa: ASSVGQANTGELF; v_call: TRBV4-3; j_call: TRBJ2-2
cdr3_aa: ASSADRGTEAF; v_call: TRBV11-2; j_call: TRBJ1-1
cdr3_aa: ASSRAGQSYSNQPQH; v_call: TRBV21-1; j_call: TRBJ1-5
cdr3_aa: ASSLNGVRNTEAF; v_call: TRBV7-3; j_call: TRBJ1-1
cdr3_aa: ASIRDREGGYT; v_call: TRBV2; j_call: TRBJ1-2
cdr3_aa: ASSRDRGLEQY; v_call: TRBV14; j_call: TRBJ2-7
cdr3_aa: ASSPGFYNEQF; v_call: TRBV14; j_call: TRBJ2-1
cdr3_aa: ASSMGQGRYNEQF; v_call: TRBV19; j_call: TRBJ2-1
cdr3_aa: ASSIRSGRTDTQY; v_call: TRBV19; j_call: TRBJ2-3
cdr3_aa: ASSSGTSGGGTDTQY; v_call: TRBV5-4; j_call: TRBJ2-3
cdr3_aa: ASSQEWGDGSYGYT; v_call: TRBV7-9; j_call: TRBJ1-2
cdr3_aa: ATGHSSYEQY; v_call: TRBV10-3; j_call: TRBJ2-7
cdr3_aa: ASSHRAGTYEQY; v_call: TRBV5-6; j_call: TRBJ2-7
cdr3_aa: ASSPSRARQETQY; v_call: TRBV18; j_call: TRBJ2-5
cdr3_aa: ASGRQYTGELF; v_call: TRBV7-2; j_call: TRBJ2-2
cdr3_aa: ASSLRRTEAF; v_call: TRBV11-1; j_call: TRBJ1-1
cdr3_aa: ASSSGQGSAGNTIY; v_call: TRBV7-2; j_call: TRBJ1-3